Included here is one T cell receptor (beta chain) sequence, with context. The target antigen is unknown. Primers included in the PCR were 60 Vbeta and 13 Jbeta primers. The data were produced by immunoSEQ multiplex PCR, yet TCRdb's version contains in-frame clones alone and is incomplete. The sample records some 130,000 clones, approximately 80% being singletons. The record originates from a study of cytomegalovirus exposure and HLA in healthy donors. Study-level points and caveats: Most of the TCR beta V segments (in an earlier analysis) were productive either about 87% or about 30% of the time. The study recorded some 160 TCR beta chains that were cytomegalovirus-associated. Later analysis demonstrated an association between a missense DCLRE1C variant and TCR beta V- and J-gene trimming.

Healthy bone marrow donors made up the cohort. This CDR3 contains 16 residues. Germline V lookup: CDR1 SGHAT, CDR2 FQDESV (reference sequence). Trimming at V came to 2 bases and at J to 5 bases, leaving 7 bases not matched to a gene. The sequence came from a man younger than 40 in good health and CMV-seronegative. This chain links TRBV11-1 with TRBJ2-5; 11 bases map to TRBD2. The sequenced material came from PBMCs. CDR3 sequence reads: CASSLLLLAGAETQYF. CDR3 nucleotides: TGTGCCAGCAGCTTATTATTACTAGCGGGAGCGGAGACCCAGTACTTC.